This TCR beta chain was obtained from a study of PD-L1 blockade in urothelial cancer (dated by TCRdb to 2016 to 2017). With regard to the full study: All patients started therapy in the mid-2010s and received atezolizumab 1,200 mg intravenously every 3 weeks. Pretreatment blood TCR-seq was available for nearly 30 patients, at least one posttreatment blood collection was obtained for around 25 patients, and tumor TCR-seq was available for around 25 patients. Nine patients reached durable clinical benefit, while about 20 patients did not. Blood samples were analyzed at 3 weeks after treatment start (second dose) and at 6 weeks after treatment start. About nine tenths of the roughly 29 patients were males with bladder-origin urothelial cancer, and 18 of 29 reported a prior smoking history. An exploratory multi-omic analysis was conducted of the somatic, immune and clinical correlates of response to PD-L1 blockade with atezolizumab in urothelial cancer. TCR sequencing covered pretreatment tumor samples and matched, serially collected peripheral blood taken before and after atezolizumab treatment. Blood samples yielded a median of about 150,000 T cells and tens of thousands of unique TCRs, with median clonality roughly 0.084. An ECOG performance status of 0 or 1 was recorded for the patients, and 0 to 3 prior chemotherapy regimens had been received by the patients. In the same patients, pretreatment tumors underwent whole exome sequencing and RNA sequencing in addition to TCR sequencing. Durable clinical benefit was defined as progression-free survival longer than 6 months, and TCR features were also tested against progression-free and overall survival.

What the research found in general, with its limitations: Small sample size (n ≈ 30) and many exploratory analyses mean the results are intended to be hypothesis-generating. A pretreatment peripheral blood TCR clonality below the median was linked to improved progression-free and overall survival. Patients with durable benefit showed greater expansion of tumor-associated TCR clones in peripheral blood 3 weeks after starting treatment (n ≈ 21, p = 0.022).

About this clone: This receptor's antigen is unknown. It has no much larger one-base neighbor in the sample; base qualities were not kept.

To estimate absolute template abundance from read counts, synthetic TCR analog templates were spiked into each PCR. The immunoSEQ assay used bias-controlled V and J gene primers to amplify TCRbeta CDR3 regions from genomic DNA. Sequencing of rearranged TCRbeta segments was done at approximately 20X coverage. Concerning the study's data processing: Clustering was used to correct sequencing errors, and CDR3s were annotated against IMGT so that V, D and J genes could be assigned. Out-of-frame and stop-codon sequences were excluded, and only productive TCRbeta rearrangements were used in downstream analyses. Clonality was calculated as one minus the Shannon entropy normalized by the log of the number of unique productive sequences. Fisher's exact test with Benjamini-Hochberg correction, at a threshold of adjusted p below 0.01, was used to find clones that differed between time points or between blood and tumor. TCRdb limited this immuneACCESS table to in-frame rearrangements with V and J called. A share of clones is missing; checked studies link under half to unresolved V genes, and the rest is unexplained. V and J calls and clone size are those listed in that table; D and trimming were worked out from the DNA. This sample has more than 85,000 clones in its table, and roughly 84% of those were observed once. About 2% of the sample lies in the top ten.

Taken with the paper, the label for time point translates to: pretreatment peripheral blood. The cohort included 25 to 30 patients with locally advanced or metastatic urothelial carcinoma who were treated at Memorial Sloan Kettering on a trial protocol. Peripheral blood mononuclear cells were collected from each patient pretreatment and during treatment, giving between 1 and 8 total time points per patient. The Qiagen DNeasy Blood extraction kit was used to purify genomic DNA from total PBMCs and tumor samples. PBMCs were collected pretreatment and during treatment, and were isolated and stored as previously described. The germline V and J ends show losses of 0 bases and 6 bases respectively, and no gene match explains 6 bases of the junction. The cysteine opens and the phenylalanine closes a CDR3 of 16 amino acids. CDR3 DNA is the only sequence kept; it has 48 bases, read in frame from the first base. CDR1 SGHAT and CDR2 FQDESV are derived from the germline V gene (reference sequence).

The receptor's source is a man aged 55-75 years with urothelial cancer. This receptor chain uses TRBV11-1 and TRBJ2-2, with 8 middle bases fitting TRBD2. Sequences were derived from PBMCs, sampled around atezolizumab (anti-PD-L1) treatment. The CDR3 protein is CASSLADGRASGELFF. The nucleotide sequence is TGTGCCAGCAGCTTAGCCGACGGGAGGGCCTCCGGGGAGCTGTTTTTT.